This TCR beta chain was found in a study of T cell responses to AZD1222 COVID-19 vaccine. The CDR3 is 16 residues long. The V end lost 2 bases, the J end lost 7 bases, and 15 bases lay between the germline ends. Germline V gene lookup returns CDR1 LNHNV and CDR2 YYDKDF (reference sequence). The assay was immunoSEQ multiplex PCR, and TCRdb's table has in-frame clones only and misses some. The sample shows 130,000 or so clones, 92% of them seen only once. The clonotype originates from an adult who received the AZD1222 COVID-19 vaccine. The chain has TRBV15 and TRBJ1-6, with D possibly TRBD1 on 5 matching bases. The sample was peripheral blood, taken 28 days after the second AZD1222 dose. In DNA form, the CDR3 reads TGTGCCACCAGCAGACGTAAAGATGCAGGGAATTCACCCCTCCACTTT. Protein product: CATSRRKDAGNSPLHF.